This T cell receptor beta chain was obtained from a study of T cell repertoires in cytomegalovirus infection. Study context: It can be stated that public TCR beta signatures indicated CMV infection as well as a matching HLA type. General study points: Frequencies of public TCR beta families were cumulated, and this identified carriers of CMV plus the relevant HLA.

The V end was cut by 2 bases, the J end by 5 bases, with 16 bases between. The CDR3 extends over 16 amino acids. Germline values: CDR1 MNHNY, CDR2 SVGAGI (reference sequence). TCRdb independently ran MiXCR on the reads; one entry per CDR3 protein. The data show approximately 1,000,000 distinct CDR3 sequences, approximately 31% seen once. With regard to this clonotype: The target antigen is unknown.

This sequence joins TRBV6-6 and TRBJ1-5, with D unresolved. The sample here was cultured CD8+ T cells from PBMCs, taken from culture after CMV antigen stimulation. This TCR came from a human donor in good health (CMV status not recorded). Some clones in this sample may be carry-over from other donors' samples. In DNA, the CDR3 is TGTGCCAGCAGTTACCTATCTGGGCAGACTGATCAGCCCCAGCATTTT. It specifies CASSYLSGQTDQPQHF.